The 18 T cell receptor beta chains listed next were all sequenced from one sample in a study of T-cell reconstitution after alpha-beta-depleted transplantation in children. Unique molecular identifiers were used in preparing the TCRbeta library. TCRdb processed the PCR reads anew with MiXCR; each CDR3 protein has one entry. The sample holds roughly 150,000 distinct CDR3 sequences, 8.5% to 14% seen once. This specimen was PBMCs, taken before TCRalphabeta/CD19-depleted stem cell transplant. The source is a boy aged 2 to 10 with acute myeloid leukemia, due to receive a stem cell transplant.

This clonotype was picked up many times. The chain carries TRBV7-3 and TRBJ2-1, with 14 bases identical to TRBD2. The CDR3 spans 18 residues. Germline V CDR1 and CDR2: SGHTA, FQGTGA. V was pared by 2 bases and J by 4 bases, with 7 bases of the junction left unmatched. The chain's CDR3 is CASSLVGTSGGRYNEQFF. The CDR3 nucleotides are TGTGCCAGCAGCTTAGTAGGGACTAGCGGGGGTCGTTACAATGAGCAGTTCTTC.

Remarks on this clonotype: Since no conserved phenylalanine or tryptophan closes the CDR3, a read error is the likely cause. CDR3: CASSLASGSSHEQYS. CDR3 nucleotides: TGCGCCAGCAGCTTGGCTAGCGGGAGCTCCCACGAGCAGTACTCC. This rearrangement joins TRBV5-1 to TRBJ2-7; 10 nucleotides match TRBD2. Germline CDR1 and CDR2: SGHRS and YFSETQ. The CDR3 is 15 residues long.

This clonotype was seen repeatedly, ten times or more. V gene TRBV18 combines with J gene TRBJ2-3; TRBD2 matches at 10 bases. This CDR3 spans 17 amino acids. V dropped 0 bases and J dropped 4; count of bases not matched to a gene: 7. CDR1 and CDR2 (germline): KGHSH, LQKENI. The CDR3 is CASSPPGLAGVPDTQYF. In DNA form, the CDR3 reads TGTGCCAGCTCACCACCTGGGCTAGCGGGAGTGCCAGATACGCAGTATTTT.

The table lists this clonotype with many counts. J is TRBJ2-7 and V is TRBV5-1, with D perhaps matching TRBD2 (6 bases). Germline V gives CDR1 SGHRS, CDR2 YFSETQ. This CDR3 comprises 17 residues. V gave up 4 bases and J gave up 4 bases, with 24 bases separating them. Here the CDR3 reads CASSTGTGERSWYEQYF. CDR3 nucleotide sequence: TGCGCCAGCAGCACGGGGACGGGGGAGAGAAGTTGGTACGAGCAGTACTTC.

Ten or more counts support this clonotype. This sequence joins TRBV4-1 and TRBJ2-1; a possible D gene is TRBD1 (6 bases). Germline CDR1 is MGHRA and CDR2 is YSYEKL. The ends were cut back, 1 base at V and 10 bases at J, with 11 bases in the middle. The CDR3 length is 13 residues. The CDR3 loop reads CASSQAQGNEQFF. The CDR3 DNA follows: TGCGCCAGCAGCCAAGCCCAGGGGAACGAGCAGTTCTTC.

This clonotype was counted ten times or more. V and J are TRBV6-5 and TRBJ2-1, with TRBD2 matching over 9 bases. Germline loops: CDR1 MNHEY, CDR2 SVGAGI. J gave up 7 bases and V 0 bases, and 7 bases lay outside the gene matches. CDR3 length equals 16 residues. In DNA form, the CDR3 reads TGTGCCAGCAGTTACTCCGGGACTAGCAGTGGAAATGAGCAGTTCTTC. This gives the protein CASSYSGTSSGNEQFF.

This clonotype has a count of ten or more. This chain joins TRBV7-9 and TRBJ2-5; 7 bases line up with TRBD1. The CDR3 has 14 amino acids. Germline CDR1 reads SEHNR; CDR2 reads FQNEAQ (reference sequence). V gave up 1 base and J gave up 2 bases; unmatched junction bases: 1. This CDR3 is CASSLEGQQETQYF. The CDR3 bases are TGTGCCAGCAGCTTAGAGGGACAGCAAGAGACCCAGTACTTC.

The chain is built from TRBV6-2 or TRBV6-3 and TRBJ2-7; D gene ambiguous. V was clipped by 2 bases and J by 2 bases, with 4 bases between them. This CDR3 has 12 residues. Germline V gene sequence: CDR1 MNHEY, CDR2 SVGEGT. CDR3 DNA: TGTGCCAGCAGTTACAAGACCTACGAGCAGTACTTC. Translated: CASSYKTYEQYF.

Remarks on this clonotype: It may be a read error: a sequence one base away is much more abundant. The chain is built from TRBV7-4 and TRBJ1-2; no clear D. The length of the CDR3 is 12 residues. CDR1 SGHVT and CDR2 SQSDAQ come from the germline V gene. This chain's CDR3 is CASSQVWDGDTF. The CDR3 region has the DNA TGTGCCAGCAGCCAAGTGTGGGATGGCGACACCTTC.

This clonotype was found many times. The rearrangement joins TRBV9 to TRBJ1-2; 7 bases fit TRBD1. This CDR3 is built from 16 residues. V shed 3 bases, J shed 5 bases, and the junction held 13 bases outside the gene matches. CDR1 SGDLS and CDR2 YYNGEE come from the germline V gene. CDR3: CASSAPGDRGLYGYTF. CDR3 in DNA: TGTGCCAGCAGCGCCCCGGGGGACAGAGGGCTGTATGGCTACACCTTC. Using reference TRBV9 and TRBJ1-2 for the parts outside the CDR3, the full variable domain is DSGVTQTPKHLITATGQRVTLRCSPRSGDLSVYWYQQSLDQGLQFLIQYYNGEERAKGNILERFSAQQFPDLHSELNLSSLELGDSALYFCASSAPGDRGLYGYTFGSGTRLTVV.

This clonotype occurred many times. The chain joins TRBV29-1 to TRBJ2-7; D gene uncertain. The V end lost 6 bases, the J end lost 1 base, and 13 bases lay between the germline ends. CDR1 SQVTM and CDR2 ANQGSEA come from the germline V gene. CDR3 length: 13 residues. The CDR3 loop is CSVRGANSYEQYF. The CDR3 DNA reads TGCAGCGTACGAGGAGCCAATTCCTACGAGCAGTACTTC.

This clonotype appeared many times. V usage is TRBV24-1 and J usage is TRBJ1-2; 7 nucleotides align to TRBD1. The CDR3 sequence is 14 residues long. Germline V gene data show CDR1 as KGHDR and CDR2 as SFDVKD. V gave up 5 bases and J gave up 6 bases; unmatched junction bases: 8. The CDR3 spells CATSAIQGRNGYTF. CDR3 in DNA: TGTGCCACCAGTGCAATACAGGGGAGGAATGGCTACACCTTC.

This clonotype was detected many times. This chain connects TRBV20-1 to TRBJ2-3; D possibly corresponds to TRBD2 (6 bases). CDR1 is DFQATT, CDR2 SNEGSKA, per germline (reference sequence). Trimming pared 5 bases from V and 0 bases from J, leaving 6 bases between. This CDR3 contains 12 residues. The CDR3: CSAGTSTDTQYF. CDR3 in DNA: TGCAGTGCTGGGACTAGCACAGATACGCAGTATTTT.

This clonotype turned up a few times. This chain joins TRBV20-1 and TRBJ2-5, with a possible D match to TRBD2 (5 bases). The CDR3 has 13 residues. CDR1 and CDR2 from the germline V gene are DFQATT and SNEGSKA (reference sequence). Trimming stripped 4 bases from V and 2 bases from J, with 11 bases between. As DNA, the CDR3 is TGCAGTGCTAACCCGGGGATTCAAGAGACCCAGTACTTC. Its protein is CSANPGIQETQYF.

Worth noting for this clonotype: A much larger clone differs by one base, so this may be a read error. The V and J genes are TRBV19 and TRBJ2-7, with D perhaps TRBD2 (5 bases). From germline, CDR1 is LNHDA and CDR2 SQIVND (reference sequence). There are 10 residues in the CDR3. CDR3 in amino acids: CVGPDYDQYV. The CDR3 coding sequence is TGTGTTGGACCTGACTACGATCAGTACGTC.

This clonotype was recorded only once. This may be a read error: a much more frequent sequence differs by one nucleotide. The rearrangement uses TRBV18 and TRBJ1-5; 9 bases match TRBD1. Looked up from germline, CDR1 is KGHSH and CDR2 is LQKENI. The CDR3 consists of 15 residues. This CDR3 is CASSIGQGNNQPQNF. CDR3 nucleotides: TGTGCCAGCTCAATCGGACAGGGGAACAATCAGCCCCAGAATTTT.

To note about this clonotype: This may be a read error, as it is one base from a much larger clone. The chain joins TRBV20-1 to TRBJ1-2; 8 nucleotides line up with TRBD1. Germline V CDR1 and CDR2: DFQATT, SNEGSKA (reference sequence). The CDR3 contains 13 residues. CDR3 protein: CSADRVVDYGDTF. The CDR3 DNA is TGCAGTGCGGACAGGGTTGTAGACTATGGCGACACCTTC.

This clonotype has at least ten counts. The genes are TRBV5-5 and TRBJ2-1; the D gene is possibly TRBD2 (6 bases). CDR1 is SGHKS and CDR2 is YYEKEE in the germline V gene (reference sequence). This CDR3 is 14 amino acids long. V was pared by 7 bases and J by 10 bases, with 21 bases between. The CDR3 nucleotides read TGTGCCAGCCACTCCCGGGGGACCCCTAGGGAGCAGTTCTTC. Protein: CASHSRGTPREQFF.